This entry lists 27 T cell receptor beta chains sequenced from one sample in a study of blood T cell repertoires in COVID-19. TCRdb's table, derived via immunoSEQ multiplex PCR, lists solely in-frame clones and lacks some. The table lists some 250,000 clones, about nine tenths of them singletons. Sequencing used peripheral blood. All receptors come from a man aged 60 to 75 who had recovered from COVID-19.

Only one count was recorded for this clone. This chain links TRBV5-1 with TRBJ1-6, with D possibly TRBD1 on 5 matching bases. This CDR3 region has 15 residues. The germline V gene has CDR1 SGHRS and CDR2 YFSETQ. Trimming left V 3 bases short and J 8 bases short, with 15 bases between. CDR3 bases: TGCGCCAGCAGCTGGAACCAGGGTAGGGATTCACCCCTCCACTTT. Protein sequence: CASSWNQGRDSPLHF.

The V call is TRBV27, the J call TRBJ2-3, with 11 bases matching TRBD2. The germline V gene has CDR1 MNHEY and CDR2 SMNVEV (reference sequence). The CDR3 is 18 amino acids. The V and J ends lost 2 bases and 2 bases, in that order; junction bases with no gene match: 9. Here the CDR3 DNA reads TGTGCCAGCAGTTTAAGGTCTAGCGGGGGGAGGTTCACAGATACGCAGTATTTT. It encodes CASSLRSSGGRFTDTQYF.

This clone was detected only a few times. The chain joins TRBV27 to TRBJ2-2; 9 nucleotides match TRBD2. V was clipped by 0 bases and J by 3 bases; unmatched bases: 8. Germline assignment: CDR1 MNHEY and CDR2 SMNVEV (reference sequence). CDR3 length equals 18 residues. In nucleotides, the CDR3 is TGTGCCAGCAGTTTATCATGGGGGCTAGCGGGGCACACCGGGGAGCTGTTTTTT. It codes for CASSLSWGLAGHTGELFF.

The chain has TRBV7-8 and TRBJ2-4; D might be TRBD1 (6 bases). The germline V gene has CDR1 SGHVS and CDR2 FQNEAQ. The CDR3 runs 13 residues. V gave up 3 bases and J gave up 12 bases, with 15 bases separating them. The CDR3 region is CASSFVLTGHQYF. The CDR3 region has the DNA TGTGCCAGCAGCTTTGTTCTGACGGGACATCAGTACTTC.

The chain combines TRBV3-1 (or the pseudogene TRBV3-2) with TRBJ2-7, with 10 bases that match TRBD2. CDR1 LGHDT and CDR2 YNNKEL come from the germline V gene (reference sequence). There are 15 residues in the CDR3. The V and J ends lost 3 bases and 3 bases, in that order; junction bases with no gene match: 5. CDR3 protein: CASSQGTSVHYEQYF. The CDR3, as DNA: TGTGCCAGCAGCCAGGGGACTAGCGTACACTACGAGCAGTACTTC.

The chain is built from TRBV7-9 and TRBJ1-2; D is undetermined. The V gene lost 1 base and the J gene lost 4 bases, with 7 bases spanning the gap. The CDR3 is 13 residues long. CDR1 and CDR2 from the germline V gene are SEHNR and FQNEAQ (reference sequence). The CDR3, as DNA: TGTGCCAGCAGCTTAGGGCAGGTCTATGGCTACACCTTC. It codes for CASSLGQVYGYTF.

The chain has TRBV9 and TRBJ2-3; tentatively, D is TRBD2 (5 bases). CDR3 length: 16 residues. Germline assignment: CDR1 SGDLS and CDR2 YYNGEE. V was clipped by 3 bases and J by 2 bases, with 16 bases between them. CDR3 residues: CASSAARAGYTDTQYF. CDR3 nucleotides: TGTGCCAGCAGCGCCGCAAGGGCGGGTTACACAGATACGCAGTATTTT.

The gene calls are TRBV11-2 and TRBJ1-2, with 8 positions matching TRBD1. From germline, CDR1 is SGHAT and CDR2 FQNNGV. Trimming cost V 4 bases and J 3 bases; bases outside gene matches: 4. This CDR3 has 14 residues. CDR3 region: CASSSTGDHYGYTF. CDR3 DNA sequence: TGTGCCAGCAGCTCGACAGGGGATCACTATGGCTACACCTTC.

This clone was seen only a few times. The same CDR3 arises from other DNA sequences in this sample as well. The J gene is TRBJ1-3, the V gene TRBV9; D gene ambiguous. Trimming shortened V by 2 bases and J by 0 bases, and 6 bases separated the two germline ends. The germline CDR1 and CDR2 sequences are SGDLS and YYNGEE. The CDR3 has 14 amino acids. As DNA, the CDR3 is TGTGCCAGCAGCGTCGTCAGCTCTGGAAACACCATATATTTT. This gives the protein CASSVVSSGNTIYF. The full variable domain, completed using reference TRBV9 and TRBJ1-3, is DSGVTQTPKHLITATGQRVTLRCSPRSGDLSVYWYQQSLDQGLQFLIQYYNGEERAKGNILERFSAQQFPDLHSELNLSSLELGDSALYFCASSVVSSGNTIYFGEGSWLTVV.

The V and J genes are TRBV3-1 (or the pseudogene TRBV3-2) and TRBJ2-4; a weak D match, TRBD2 (5 bases). V shed 2 bases and J shed 8 bases, with 7 bases lying between them. Per germline, CDR1 LGHDT and CDR2 YNNKEL (reference sequence). The length of the CDR3 is 12 residues. CDR3 DNA: TGTGCCAGCAGCCAATCTAGCTACATTCAGTACTTC. This translates into CASSQSSYIQYF.

CDR3 DNA: TGTGCCAGCAGCGAAAGGGGCTCCCGGGAGCTGTTTTTT. Residues: CASSERGSRELFF. J is TRBJ2-2 and V is TRBV21-1; the D call TRBD1 from the table was never checked on the DNA. TRBV21-1 is a known pseudogene. CDR3 length equals 13 residues.

V and J are TRBV5-6 and TRBJ1-1; 11 positions agree with TRBD1. This CDR3 contains 15 residues. In germline, CDR1 is SGHDT, CDR2 YYEEEE. V was clipped by 0 bases and J by 5 bases; unmatched bases: 3. The CDR3 DNA is TGTGCCAGCAGCTTGGATGGGACAGGGGGAACTGAAGCTTTCTTT. Translating it yields CASSLDGTGGTEAFF. Full variable domain (rest looked up from reference TRBV5-6 and TRBJ1-1): DAGVTQSPTHLIKTRGQQVTLRCSPKSGHDTVSWYQQALGQGPQFIFQYYEEEERQRGNFPDRFSGHQFPNYSSELNVNALLLGDSALYLCASSLDGTGGTEAFFGQGTRLTVV.

CDR3: CASSHRGEQYF. CDR3 coding DNA: TGTGCCAGCAGCCATAGGGGCGAGCAGTACTTC. The J gene is TRBJ2-7, the V gene TRBV3-1 (or the pseudogene TRBV3-2), with D possibly TRBD1 on 5 matching bases. The germline V gene encodes CDR1 LGHDT and CDR2 YNNKEL (reference sequence). This CDR3 has 11 residues. V dropped 3 bases and J dropped 6 bases, with 6 bases sitting between them.

The V call is TRBV10-3, the J call TRBJ1-5, with a possible D match to TRBD1 (5 bases). Looked up from germline, CDR1 is ENHRY and CDR2 is SYGVKD. Trimming took off 4 bases at V and 2 bases at J, with 9 bases between the two ends. CDR3 length equals 14 residues. CDR3 sequence: CAISVGGGNQPQHF. The CDR3 nucleotides are TGTGCCATCAGTGTGGGGGGGGGCAATCAGCCCCAGCATTTT.

In regard to this clone: The same CDR3 arises from other DNA sequences in this sample as well. CDR3 nucleotides: TGCAGCGTTGACCGTAACTATGGCTACACCTTC. Amino acid sequence: CSVDRNYGYTF. V usage is TRBV29-1 and J usage is TRBJ1-2; D not resolved. CDR1 SQVTM and CDR2 ANQGSEA come from the germline V gene. The CDR3 is 11 amino acids. V was trimmed by 3 bases and J by 1 base, leaving 3 bases between them.

The rearrangement joins TRBV14 to TRBJ1-2, with 7 bases matching TRBD1. J lost 7 bases, V lost 6 bases, and 11 bases had no gene match. The CDR3 spans 14 residues. Germline V CDR1 and CDR2: SGHDN, FVKESK. The CDR3: CASRDTGVGSGYTF. The CDR3 DNA reads TGTGCCAGCAGGGACACAGGGGTTGGGTCTGGCTACACCTTC.

This sequence joins TRBV7-2 and TRBJ2-1; the D gene is possibly TRBD1 (6 bases). V was pared by 5 bases and J by 6 bases, with 14 bases between. CDR1 is SGHTA and CDR2 is FQGNSA in the germline V gene. The CDR3 has 14 residues. CDR3 nucleotide sequence: TGTGCCAGCAGCATGACAGGAGTCCGCAATGAGCAGTTCTTC. Protein: CASSMTGVRNEQFF.

This chain connects TRBV19 to TRBJ1-1; possible D gene TRBD1, 5 bases. The CDR3 has 15 residues. V lost 4 bases and J lost 2, with 14 bases in between. Germline assignment: CDR1 LNHDA and CDR2 SQIVND (reference sequence). CDR3 bases: TGTGCCAGTAGTAACTCACCGACAGTTAACACTGAAGCTTTCTTT. Its translation: CASSNSPTVNTEAFF.

The genes are TRBV30 and TRBJ2-1; no definite D call. The CDR3 runs 11 residues. The germline V gene has CDR1 GTSNPN and CDR2 SVGIG (reference sequence). The V end lost 2 bases, the J end lost 5 bases, and 4 bases lay between the germline ends. In nucleotides, the CDR3 is TGTGCCTGGAGTTTCAACAATGAGCAGTTCTTC. Translated, it gives CAWSFNNEQFF.

V is TRBV19 and J is TRBJ2-6; 10 bases align to TRBD2. Trimming at V came to 4 bases and at J to 0 bases, leaving 9 bases not matched to a gene. Germline V CDR1 and CDR2: LNHDA, SQIVND (reference sequence). The CDR3 covers 19 residues. CDR3 in amino acids: CASSTWASGGRSGANVLTF. CDR3 sequence (DNA): TGTGCCAGTAGTACATGGGCTAGCGGGGGACGCTCTGGGGCCAACGTCCTGACTTTC.

The chain links TRBV5-1 to TRBJ2-5; 14 bases map to TRBD2. Germline CDR1 is SGHRS and CDR2 is YFSETQ. The V gene end was trimmed by 0 bases and the J gene end by 1 base; junction bases not matched to a gene: 2. The CDR3 spans 17 residues. The CDR3, as DNA: TGCGCCAGCAGCTTGGGACTAGCGGGGGGGCCCCAAGAGACCCAGTACTTC. Residues: CASSLGLAGGPQETQYF.

V and J are TRBV30 and TRBJ1-1; possible D gene TRBD1, 5 bases. V shed 2 bases and J shed 1 base, with 11 bases lying between them. This CDR3 region has 14 residues. Germline V gene sequence: CDR1 GTSNPN, CDR2 SVGIG (reference sequence). The DNA of the CDR3 is TGTGCCTGGAGTAGAGAGACAGAGAACACTGAAGCTTTCTTT. Encoded protein: CAWSRETENTEAFF.

This clone has a handful of counts. V usage is TRBV15 and J usage is TRBJ1-6, with a weak D call TRBD1 (5 bases). In germline, CDR1 is LNHNV, CDR2 YYDKDF (reference sequence). V lost 7 bases and J 6 bases, leaving 22 bases between the germline ends. The CDR3 is 17 amino acids. The chain's CDR3 is CATNRYIRGPLNSPLHF. The DNA of the CDR3 is TGTGCCACCAATAGATACATAAGGGGTCCCCTTAATTCACCCCTCCACTTT.

V gene TRBV5-4 combines with J gene TRBJ2-6; a possible D gene is TRBD2 (5 bases). Germline assignment: CDR1 SGHNT and CDR2 YYREEE (reference sequence). The CDR3 runs to 15 residues. V gave up 2 bases and J gave up 4 bases, with 10 bases separating them. The CDR3 DNA follows: TGTGCCAGCAGCTTTTTCGGGATGGGGGCCAACGTCCTGACTTTC. It translates to CASSFFGMGANVLTF. Combining the CDR3 with reference TRBV5-4 and TRBJ2-6 gives the whole variable domain ETGVTQSPTHLIKTRGQQVTLRCSSQSGHNTVSWYQQALGQGPQFIFQYYREEENGRGNFPPRFSGLQFPNYSSELNVNALELDDSALYLCASSFFGMGANVLTFGAGSRLTVL.

The chain combines TRBV6-5 with TRBJ2-7, with 9 bases fitting TRBD1. The V segment lost 5 bases and the J segment 1 base; nucleotides outside the gene matches: 3. The CDR3 runs to 14 residues. Per germline, CDR1 MNHEY and CDR2 SVGAGI. CDR3 sequence reads: CASSTTGGSYEQYF. The CDR3 DNA follows: TGTGCCAGCAGTACGACAGGGGGGTCCTACGAGCAGTACTTC.

This chain joins TRBV3-1 (or the pseudogene TRBV3-2) and TRBJ2-5; 8 bases map to TRBD1. In germline, CDR1 is LGHDT, CDR2 YNNKEL (reference sequence). This CDR3 spans 15 amino acids. V lost 1 base, J lost 5 bases, and 6 bases stayed unmatched. In DNA, the CDR3 is TGTGCCAGCAGCCAAGCGCGGGCAGGGGGCGAGACCCAGTACTTC. The encoded protein is CASSQARAGGETQYF.

There are a few counts of this clone. The genes are TRBV7-2 and TRBJ1-5; D possibly corresponds to TRBD1 (5 bases). The CDR3 is 15 amino acids. Germline-derived CDR1 and CDR2 are SGHTA and FQGNSA. Trimming took off 9 bases at V and 11 bases at J, with 26 bases between the two ends. CDR3 DNA: TGTGCCAGTTCCTCCCCGGGGGGACGGGGAGGGACCCAGCATTTT. Protein sequence: CASSSPGGRGGTQHF. The variable domain in full, completed from reference TRBV7-2 and TRBJ1-5, reads GAGVSQSPSNKVTEKGKDVELRCDPISGHTALYWYRQSLGQGLEFLIYFQGNSAPDKSGLPSDRFSAERTGGSVSTLTIQRTQQEDSAVYLCASSSPGGRGGTQHFGDGTRLSIL.